These 25 T cell receptor beta chains originate from one sample sequenced in a study of blood T cell repertoires in COVID-19. This table comes from immunoSEQ multiplex PCR, and its TCRdb copy is limited to in-frame clones, with some not included. This sample has approximately 360,000 clones; around 89% occur once, and the top ten carry more than 1%. Sequenced sample: peripheral blood. Receptors originate from a man between 40 and 49 years old with acute or convalescent COVID-19.

The V call is TRBV7-8, the J call TRBJ2-3, with D possibly TRBD2 on 6 matching bases. The germline V gene encodes CDR1 SGHVS and CDR2 FQNEAQ. The CDR3 length is 16 residues. V shed 5 bases and J shed 2 bases, with 17 bases lying between them. CDR3 nucleotide sequence: TGTGCCAGCAGCCCAAGCCCAGCGGGCTACACAGATACGCAGTATTTT. Residues: CASSPSPAGYTDTQYF.

CDR3 region: CASSLPTSFKQFF. The DNA of the CDR3 is TGTGCCAGCAGCTTACCCACTAGCTTTAAGCAGTTCTTC. V and J are TRBV7-9 and TRBJ2-1; D perhaps matches TRBD2 (6 bases). Germline-derived CDR1 and CDR2 are SEHNR and FQNEAQ (reference sequence). The CDR3 is 13 residues long. V gave up 2 bases and J gave up 11 bases, with 13 bases separating them.

J is TRBJ2-1 and V is TRBV4-1, with 10 bases aligning to TRBD1. Trimming at V came to 3 bases and at J to 7 bases, leaving 6 bases not matched to a gene. The CDR3 contains 15 residues. Per germline, CDR1 MGHRA and CDR2 YSYEKL. For the CDR3, the DNA is TGCGCCAGCAGCCAGGGGACAGGGGAACGAAATGAGCAGTTCTTC. Residues: CASSQGTGERNEQFF.

J is TRBJ1-5 and V is TRBV6-6; D uncertain. Trimming removed 5 bases from V and 9 bases from J, with 11 bases in between. Germline-derived CDR1 and CDR2 are MNHNY and SVGAGI (reference sequence). The CDR3 contains 12 residues. CDR3 sequence reads: CASSHNRSPQHF. The CDR3 DNA sequence: TGTGCCAGCAGTCACAATCGATCGCCCCAGCATTTT.

The rearrangement uses TRBV14 and TRBJ2-1; no definite D call. The V and J ends lost 4 bases and 7 bases respectively, with 8 bases between them. The germline CDR1 and CDR2 sequences are SGHDN and FVKESK. This CDR3 region has 12 residues. The CDR3 bases are TGTGCCAGCAGCCCCACTAAGAATGAGCAGTTCTTC. It yields the protein CASSPTKNEQFF.

The chain couples TRBV4-1 to TRBJ2-7; 9 bases map to TRBD2. J lost 4 bases, V lost 4 bases, and 8 bases had no gene match. From germline, CDR1 is MGHRA and CDR2 YSYEKL. The length of the CDR3 is 15 residues. CDR3 DNA sequence: TGCGCCAGCAGCCCGGGACTAGCTAACCCTTACGAGCAGTACTTC. Amino acids: CASSPGLANPYEQYF.

The chain links TRBV6-4 to TRBJ2-7, with a weak D call TRBD1 (5 bases). V was shortened by 8 bases and J by 9 bases, with 8 bases between the two germline ends. The CDR3 is 9 residues long. Looked up from germline, CDR1 is MRHNA and CDR2 is SNTAGT. The CDR3 protein is CASADRQYF. The CDR3 nucleotides read TGTGCCAGCGCTGACAGGCAGTACTTC.

The chain combines TRBV27 with TRBJ1-5; D ambiguous. Per germline, CDR1 MNHEY and CDR2 SMNVEV (reference sequence). The CDR3 has 13 residues. V lost 8 bases to trimming and J lost 4 bases, with 12 bases between them. CDR3: CASGSRVNQPQHF. The CDR3 DNA sequence: TGTGCCAGCGGATCGAGGGTGAATCAGCCCCAGCATTTT.

The V call is TRBV19, the J call TRBJ1-6; D unclear. There are 14 residues in the CDR3. The V gene's germline CDR1 is LNHDA and CDR2 SQIVND (reference sequence). Between the trimmed V and J ends, which lost 5 bases and 10 bases, there was a span of 15 bases. Here the CDR3 reads CASSPAAVESPLHF. The CDR3 bases are TGTGCCAGTAGTCCGGCGGCGGTCGAATCACCCCTCCACTTT.

The chain carries TRBV5-1 and TRBJ1-2; D perhaps matches TRBD1 (5 bases). Germline CDR1 reads SGHRS; CDR2 reads YFSETQ. The CDR3 length is 14 residues. The germline V and J ends were trimmed by 3 bases and 1 base, with 10 bases remaining between them. For the CDR3, the DNA is TGCGCCAGCAGCTCAGACAGCATTAACTATGGCTACACCTTC. Residues: CASSSDSINYGYTF.

The V call is TRBV11-2, the J call TRBJ2-7; unclear D gene. Trimming stripped 5 bases from V and 2 bases from J, with 10 bases between. CDR3 size: 13 residues. Germline CDR1 reads SGHAT; CDR2 reads FQNNGV. CDR3 sequence: CASSPDIPYEQYF. CDR3 nucleotides: TGTGCCAGCAGCCCCGACATTCCCTACGAGCAGTACTTC.

This clone has only one observation. The rearrangement links TRBV19 to TRBJ1-4; D might be TRBD1 (6 bases). The germline V and J ends were trimmed by 5 bases and 11 bases, with 12 bases remaining between them. This CDR3 is built from 12 residues. The germline CDR1 and CDR2 sequences are LNHDA and SQIVND (reference sequence). CDR3 sequence: CASSPSQGKLFF. The CDR3 nucleotides are TGTGCCAGTAGTCCGTCACAGGGTAAACTGTTTTTT. The whole variable domain, remainder taken from reference TRBV19 and TRBJ1-4, is DGGITQSPKYLFRKEGQNVTLSCEQNLNHDAMYWYRQDPGQGLRLIYYSQIVNDFQKGDIAEGYSVSREKKESFPLTVTSAQKNPTAFYLCASSPSQGKLFFGSGTQLSVL.

The CDR3 sequence: CASSSAPGNRRETQYF. In DNA, the CDR3 is TGTGCCAGCAGCTCCGCCCCCGGGAACCGACGAGAGACCCAGTACTTC. V gene TRBV7-8 combines with J gene TRBJ2-5; possibly TRBD2 for D (5 bases). CDR1 is SGHVS, CDR2 FQNEAQ, per germline. V shed 4 bases and J shed 4 bases, with 19 bases lying between them. The CDR3 sequence is 16 residues long.

The rearrangement uses TRBV6-5 and TRBJ1-1; D might be TRBD1 (5 bases). The CDR3 runs 13 residues. V dropped 6 bases and J dropped 4 bases, with 12 bases sitting between them. CDR1 and CDR2 from the germline V gene are MNHEY and SVGAGI. The CDR3 protein is CASSLQGTTEAFF. The CDR3 coding sequence is TGTGCCAGCAGCCTCCAGGGAACCACTGAAGCTTTCTTT.

For the CDR3, the DNA is TGTGCCAGCAGTTTAAATTTCGGCACTGAAGCTTTCTTT. Protein sequence: CASSLNFGTEAFF. The chain combines TRBV28 with TRBJ1-1; D uncertain. Germline lookup yields CDR1 MDHEN and CDR2 SYDVKM. V lost 2 bases and J 4 bases, leaving 8 bases between the germline ends. The CDR3 has 13 amino acids.

In nucleotides, the CDR3 is TGTGCCAGCAGCTTAGCTGTGACAGGGGCTTCCTACGAGCAGTACTTC. It is translated as CASSLAVTGASYEQYF. The chain employs TRBV11-2 and TRBJ2-7; TRBD1 agrees at 8 bases. The J segment lost 1 base and the V segment lost 1 base, leaving 6 bases of the junction unmatched. This CDR3 is 16 amino acids long. Germline lookup yields CDR1 SGHAT and CDR2 FQNNGV.

The chain has TRBV2 and TRBJ2-7; TRBD2 matches 7 bases. The CDR3 is made up of 14 amino acids. The junction had 6 bases not matched to a gene; V was cut back by 4 bases and J by 3 bases. The germline V gene encodes CDR1 SNHLY and CDR2 FYNNEI. The CDR3, as DNA: TGTGCCAGCAGTGCCCCCAGCGGGAACTACGAGCAGTACTTC. Amino acids: CASSAPSGNYEQYF.

V and J are TRBV5-1 and TRBJ2-4; D is perhaps TRBD2 (6 bases). The V end was cut by 6 bases, the J end by 0 bases, with 13 bases between. Looked up from germline, CDR1 is SGHRS and CDR2 is YFSETQ. The CDR3 runs to 15 residues. In DNA form, the CDR3 reads TGCGCCAGCAAACTAGCTGCGCTAGCCAAAAACATTCAGTACTTC. It encodes CASKLAALAKNIQYF.

The chain is built from TRBV18 and TRBJ1-2; 7 nucleotides match TRBD1. Germline-derived CDR1 and CDR2 are KGHSH and LQKENI. The CDR3 covers 15 residues. V trimming: 1 base; J trimming: 4 bases; junction bases outside the gene matches: 6. The CDR3 DNA follows: TGTGCCAGCTCACCACAAGAGGGGGCTGTCTATGGCTACACCTTC. As protein: CASSPQEGAVYGYTF.

This chain joins TRBV4-2 and TRBJ1-4, with TRBD1 matching 10 bases. V was clipped by 4 bases and J by 4 bases; unmatched bases: 3. The length of the CDR3 is 15 residues. Germline V gene lookup returns CDR1 LGHNA and CDR2 YNFKEQ. The CDR3 loop reads CASSPGTGDNEKLFF. CDR3 bases: TGTGCCAGCAGCCCCGGGACAGGGGATAATGAAAAACTGTTTTTT.

The chain is built from TRBV6-4 and TRBJ1-5; no clear D. This CDR3 contains 16 residues. Germline lookup yields CDR1 MRHNA and CDR2 SNTAGT. V was pared by 0 bases and J by 4 bases, with 13 bases between. CDR3 nucleotides: TGTGCCAGCAGTGACTCGAAAGGACTTGGAAATCAGCCCCAGCATTTT. It encodes CASSDSKGLGNQPQHF.

The gene calls are TRBV2 and TRBJ2-5; 7 positions agree with TRBD1. Germline V CDR1 and CDR2: SNHLY, FYNNEI. Unmatched junction bases numbered 9, after V lost 8 bases and J lost 0 bases. This CDR3 is 15 amino acids long. The CDR3 DNA reads as TGTGCCAGCGCATCCGGGACAGCGTACCAAGAGACCCAGTACTTC. Protein product: CASASGTAYQETQYF.

This chain joins TRBV19 and TRBJ1-1; possibly TRBD1 for D (5 bases). CDR1 LNHDA and CDR2 SQIVND come from the germline V gene (reference sequence). Trimming removed 0 bases at V and 3 bases at J, with 8 bases between. CDR3 length equals 14 residues. The CDR3 bases are TGTGCCAGTAGTATAGACGGGGGTTACACTGAAGCTTTCTTT. Translated, it gives CASSIDGGYTEAFF.

Concerning this clone itself: Distinct nucleotide sequences in the sample also encode this CDR3. The chain uses TRBV7-3 and TRBJ1-2, with D possibly matching TRBD1 (6 bases). This CDR3 contains 13 residues. Between the trimmed V and J ends, which lost 3 bases and 1 base, there was a span of 6 bases. The V gene's germline CDR1 is SGHTA and CDR2 FQGTGA. CDR3 residues: CASSLDSNYGYTF. The CDR3 DNA reads TGTGCCAGCAGCTTGGACAGTAACTATGGCTACACCTTC.

V and J are TRBV6-2 or TRBV6-3 and TRBJ2-5, with a tentative D call TRBD2 (5 bases). Germline V gene lookup returns CDR1 MNHEY and CDR2 SVGEGT. The CDR3 sequence is 15 residues long. V was shortened by 1 base and J by 5 bases, with 14 bases between the two germline ends. The CDR3: CASSYFSGFPETQYF. Here the CDR3 DNA reads TGTGCCAGCAGTTACTTTTCGGGGTTTCCTGAGACCCAGTACTTC.